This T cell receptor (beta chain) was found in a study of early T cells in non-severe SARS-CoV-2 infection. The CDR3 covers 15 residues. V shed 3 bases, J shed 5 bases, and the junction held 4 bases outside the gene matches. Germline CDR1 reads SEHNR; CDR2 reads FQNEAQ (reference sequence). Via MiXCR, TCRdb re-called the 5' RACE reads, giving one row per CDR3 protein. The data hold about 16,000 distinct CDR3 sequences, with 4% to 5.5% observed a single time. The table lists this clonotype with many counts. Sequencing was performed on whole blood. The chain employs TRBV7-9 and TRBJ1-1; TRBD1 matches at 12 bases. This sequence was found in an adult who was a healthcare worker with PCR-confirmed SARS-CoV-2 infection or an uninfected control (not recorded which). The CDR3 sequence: CASSLGQGAGTEAFF. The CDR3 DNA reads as TGTGCCAGCAGCTTGGGACAGGGGGCGGGTACTGAAGCTTTCTTT.